A selection of T cell receptor beta chains follows, all from one sample in a study of T cell repertoires in cytomegalovirus infection. Each CDR3 protein gets one entry after TCRdb re-called the reads with MiXCR. The sample has 150,000 to 160,000 distinct CDR3 sequences; about 20% are singletons. The specimen was PBMCs. All receptors derive from a human donor in good health (CMV status not recorded). Some clones in this sample may be carry-over from other donors' samples. Each CDR3 is given with its conserved first and last residue. A D gene is named only where the DNA matches it firmly. Clone size is shown for a subset of rows, as once, few, many or a class of expanded clone.

j_call d_call clone_size v_call cdr3_nt cdr3_aa
TRBJ2-1 . many TRBV7-8 TGTGCCAGCAGCAACAATGAGCAGTTCTTC CASSNNEQFF
TRBJ2-7 . . TRBV29-1 TGCAGCGTTGAAAATTCGGCAGGGAACTACGAGCAGTACTTC CSVENSAGNYEQYF
TRBJ1-1 TRBD1 . TRBV11-2 TGTGCCAGCACCCGCCCCGACAGGGGACTCAGTGAAGCTTTCTTT CASTRPDRGLSEAFF
TRBJ2-5 . . TRBV7-2 TGTACCAGCAGCTTCGGGGTGGGAGAGACCCAGTACTTC CTSSFGVGETQYF
TRBJ1-4 . . TRBV6-6 TGTGCCACCATGTATAGGGATATTGAGGAAAAACTGATTTTT CATMYRDIEEKLIF
TRBJ1-5 . . TRBV15 TGTGCCACCAGCAGAGATCGACAGTATAGCAATCAGCCCCAGCATTTT CATSRDRQYSNQPQHF
TRBJ2-7 . few TRBV20-1 TGCAGTGGTCACGATGGTGGCGGCTACGAGCAGTACTTC CSGHDGGGYEQYF
TRBJ1-5 . . TRBV5-4 TGTGCCAGCAGCCCGGACAGAGACCAGCCCCAGCATTTT CASSPDRDQPQHF
TRBJ1-5 . . TRBV7-2 TGTGCCAGCAGCTTAGGGGCAAAGAATCAGCCCCAGCATTTT CASSLGAKNQPQHF
TRBJ2-2 . . TRBV6-2/TRBV6-3 TGTGCCACATCGGAATTAGGGAGCACCGGGGAGCTGTTTTTT CATSELGSTGELFF
TRBJ2-7 TRBD1 few TRBV20-1 TGCAGTGCTAGTAATACCGGGACAGGCGCCTACGAGCAGTACTTC CSASNTGTGAYEQYF
TRBJ1-5 . . TRBV6-8 TGTGCCAGCAGTTCGGGCCGGGGCAATCAGCCCCAGCATTTT CASSSGRGNQPQHF
TRBJ2-5 . . TRBV5-4 TGTGCCAGCAGGAGACCTGAGGGGGAGACCCAGTACTTC CASRRPEGETQYF
TRBJ1-3 TRBD1 . TRBV7-9 TGTGCCAGCAGCAAGACAGGGAGCTTCGCTGGAAACACCATATATTTT CASSKTGSFAGNTIYF
TRBJ1-1 . many TRBV12-5 TGTGCTAGTGGTTTTACCACTGAAGCTTTCTTT CASGFTTEAFF
TRBJ2-1 TRBD1 many TRBV28 TGTGCCAGCAGTTGGGGACAGGGCTACAATGAGCAGTTCTTC CASSWGQGYNEQFF
TRBJ2-5 TRBD2 few TRBV5-4 TGTGCCAGCAGCTTGTATGGTAGCGGGAGCCGTAAACAAGAGACCCAGTACTTC CASSLYGSGSRKQETQYF
TRBJ2-7 . . TRBV28 TGTGCCAGCAGGGAACCGGGGGTTGGCGAGCAGTACTTC CASREPGVGEQYF
TRBJ2-1 TRBD2 few TRBV19 TGTGCCAGTAGTGGGGGATCGCCTAGCGGTCCCTTCAATGAGCAGTTCTTC CASSGGSPSGPFNEQFF
TRBJ1-1 . . TRBV11-2 TGTGCCAGCAGCTTAGATTCGTACACTGAAGCTTTCTTT CASSLDSYTEAFF
TRBJ2-7 TRBD2 many TRBV6-2/TRBV6-3 TGTGCCAGCAGTACGACTAGCGGGAGCTACGAGCAGTACTTC CASSTTSGSYEQYF
TRBJ2-5 TRBD2 . TRBV15 TGTGCCACCAGCAGAGGCCAGACTAGCGGGAGGGAGGAGACCCAGTACTTC CATSRGQTSGREETQYF
TRBJ2-1 . . TRBV20-1 TGCAGTGCTAGAGGGGGTAGCGGCTTCAATGAGCAGTTCTTC CSARGGSGFNEQFF
TRBJ1-2 TRBD1 few TRBV28 TGTGCCAGCACCTGGCAGGGGGGCTATGGCTACACCTTC CASTWQGGYGYTF
TRBJ1-1 . . TRBV6-2/TRBV6-3 TGTGCCAGCACCCTAGTAGGAGGGACGAACACTGAAGCTTTCTTT CASTLVGGTNTEAFF
TRBJ2-1 TRBD2 . TRBV2 TGTGCCAGCAGTAGAGAGCGGGGATCCTACAATGAGCAGTTCTTC CASSRERGSYNEQFF
TRBJ1-1 . . TRBV2 TGTGCCAGCACCGGGACAACCGTTGAAGCTTTCTTT CASTGTTVEAFF
TRBJ2-7 TRBD1 . TRBV6-5 TGTGCCACCGCCCCCGGGACAGGGCCCTTCTACGAGCAGTACTTC CATAPGTGPFYEQYF
TRBJ1-1 . few TRBV28 TGTGCCAGCAGTTTTCAGGGGTCCTATTTTGAAGCTTTCTTT CASSFQGSYFEAFF
TRBJ2-2 . . TRBV7-3 TGTGCCAGCAGACCCGGGACAAACACCGGGGAGCTGTTTTTT CASRPGTNTGELFF
TRBJ1-3 . few TRBV28 TGTGCCAGCAGTCCTATAGGCAAGGGGAACACCATATATTTT CASSPIGKGNTIYF
TRBJ2-7 TRBD2 . TRBV6-5 TGTGCCAGCATAAGCGGGAGGAGGGAGCAGTACTTC CASISGRREQYF
TRBJ2-1 TRBD2 many TRBV28 TGTGCCAGCACTAGCGGGAGTGTCTACAATGAGCAGTTCTTC CASTSGSVYNEQFF
TRBJ2-3 . few TRBV6-6 TGTGCCAGCAGTTACTCGAGGTTTGGGAAAGATACGCAGTATTTT CASSYSRFGKDTQYF
TRBJ2-3 TRBD1 . TRBV7-2 TGTGCCCGCAGCTTAATGCCGGGACAGGGAACAGATACGCAGTATTTT CARSLMPGQGTDTQYF
TRBJ2-5 TRBD1 . TRBV7-3 TGTGCCAGCAGCTTAGGGCAGGGGGCGGTGAAGACCCAGTACTTC CASSLGQGAVKTQYF
TRBJ2-1 TRBD2 few TRBV9 TGTGCCAGCAGTGGCACGACTAGCGGGGCCCTTGAGCAGTTCTTC CASSGTTSGALEQFF
TRBJ2-5 . . TRBV29-1 TGCAGCGTTGAACTAGTGCAAGAGACCCAGTACTTC CSVELVQETQYF
TRBJ1-5 . many TRBV28 TGTGCCAGCAGTCTCGAGTTTACCGCGAGTCAGCCCCAGCATTTT CASSLEFTASQPQHF
TRBJ2-3 . . TRBV27 TGTGCCAGCCGAGGGGGGCCGGGCACAGATACGCAGTATTTT CASRGGPGTDTQYF
TRBJ2-3 TRBD2 few TRBV20-1 TGCAGTGCTAGACTAGCGGGACAACGAAACACAGATACGCAGTATTTT CSARLAGQRNTDTQYF
TRBJ2-5 . . TRBV24-1 TGTGCCACCAGTGATTCCGGGTCTCAAGAGACCCAGTACTTC CATSDSGSQETQYF
TRBJ1-5 . . TRBV6-2/TRBV6-3 TGTCCCAGCAGTTACTCGAATACCCTGGACCAGCATTTT CPSSYSNTLDQHF
TRBJ2-6 TRBD1 many TRBV7-8 TGTGCCAGCAGCTTAGCAGGGGGCACGGGGGCCAACGTCCTGACTTTC CASSLAGGTGANVLTF
TRBJ1-2 . few TRBV19 TGTGCCAGTATTGGGACCAGGGGCTATAGCGGCTACACCTTC CASIGTRGYSGYTF